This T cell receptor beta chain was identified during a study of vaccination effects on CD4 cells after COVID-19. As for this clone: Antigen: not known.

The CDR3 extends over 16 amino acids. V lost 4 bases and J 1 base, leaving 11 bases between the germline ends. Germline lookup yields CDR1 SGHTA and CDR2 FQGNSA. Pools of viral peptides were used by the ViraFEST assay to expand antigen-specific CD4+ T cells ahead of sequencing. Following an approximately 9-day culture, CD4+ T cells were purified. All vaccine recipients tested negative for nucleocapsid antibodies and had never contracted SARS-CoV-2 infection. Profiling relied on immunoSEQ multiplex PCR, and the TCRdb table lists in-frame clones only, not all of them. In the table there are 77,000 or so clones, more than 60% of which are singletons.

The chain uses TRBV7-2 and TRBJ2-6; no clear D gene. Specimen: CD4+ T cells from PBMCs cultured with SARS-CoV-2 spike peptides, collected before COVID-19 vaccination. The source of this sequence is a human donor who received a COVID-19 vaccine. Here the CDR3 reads CASSSSKPSGANVLTF. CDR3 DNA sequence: TGTGCCAGCAGCTCTAGTAAGCCTTCTGGGGCCAACGTCCTGACTTTC.